This T cell receptor beta chain was documented in a study of cytomegalovirus exposure and HLA in healthy donors. CDR3 size: 12 residues. The V segment lost 3 bases and the J segment 8 bases; nucleotides outside the gene matches: 3. Germline values: CDR1 SEHNR, CDR2 FQNEAQ (reference sequence). The PCR used 60 Vbeta and 13 Jbeta primers. Produced via immunoSEQ multiplex PCR; TCRdb's table is partial and in-frame only. This sample has roughly 80,000 clones, with under 70% found just once. The sequenced material came from PBMCs. The TCR sequence derives from a woman aged 50 to 60 in good health and CMV-seropositive. This rearrangement joins TRBV7-9 to TRBJ1-2; TRBD1 aligns across 7 bases. CDR3 residues: CASSFHRGGYTF. As DNA, the CDR3 is TGTGCCAGCAGCTTTCACAGGGGCGGCTACACCTTC.